This T cell receptor beta chain was captured by sequencing in a study of shared clonotypes between healthy human individuals. V trimming: 4 bases; J trimming: 4 bases; junction bases outside the gene matches: 8. Germline CDR1 reads MNHEY; CDR2 reads SVGAGI. The CDR3 contains 16 residues. Method: immunoSEQ multiplex PCR; TCRdb's copy keeps in-frame clones and lacks some. The sample shows 1.4 million to 1.5 million clones, approximately 97% of them seen only once. Sequencing was performed on naive CD4+ T cells sorted from blood. Noted subset: CD45RA+ positively selected. The source is a man aged 25 to 45 in good health. The rearrangement uses TRBV6-5 and TRBJ2-1; 9 bases are a match to TRBD2. CDR3 nucleotide sequence: TGTGCCAGCAGTTCGCCCTTAGCGGGAGTTTACAATGAGCAGTTCTTC. As protein: CASSSPLAGVYNEQFF.